This TCR beta chain was captured by sequencing in a study of control samples from healthy donors and cancer patients. TCRdb's copy holds only in-frame clones and misses some; the assay was immunoSEQ multiplex PCR. The top ten clones hold roughly 10% of a sample with about 84,000 clones, 84% of them seen once. This CDR3 region has 13 residues. Trimming left V 8 bases short and J 0 bases short, with 5 bases between. Germline V lookup: CDR1 ENHRY, CDR2 SYGVKD. The genes are TRBV10-3 and TRBJ2-6; D remains unclear. The sample was PBMCs. This receptor was obtained from a man in his sixties with head and neck cancer. CDR3 protein: CAISSSGANVLTF. CDR3 nucleotide sequence: TGTGCCATCTCAAGCTCTGGGGCCAACGTCCTGACTTTC.